These T cell receptor beta chains were read from a single sample in a study of T-cell memory formation after mild COVID-19. MiXCR, applied by TCRdb to the 5' RACE reads, yields one record per CDR3 protein. Here the sample spans approximately 500,000 distinct CDR3 sequences, 20% to 25% being singletons. The material sequenced was PBMCs or a T cell subset sorted from them (not recorded which). The source of these receptors is an adult woman who had mild COVID-19 (a few samples of this study predate the infection). Cell type and time point are not known. Both conserved end residues are part of each CDR3. D genes are given only for firm matches. A clone size is listed for some rows: how often the clone was seen (once, few, many), or a class if it is expanded.

TRBV6-1	12	TRBJ1-1	NA	once	CASSGIGARAFF	TGTGCCAGCAGCGGGATAGGGGCGCGAGCTTTCTTT
TRBV6-6	17	TRBJ2-1	TRBD2	few	CASSSTLLAGGPHEQFF	TGTGCCAGCAGTTCAACCCTACTAGCGGGAGGGCCCCATGAGCAGTTCTTC
TRBV3-1	15	TRBJ1-6	NA	NA	CASSPNPGPRMDLHF	TGTGCCAGCAGTCCCAACCCTGGCCCGAGAATGGACCTCCACTTT
TRBV4-1	15	TRBJ2-7	NA	NA	CASSQVSESSYEQYF	TGCGCCAGCAGCCAAGTGTCGGAGAGCTCCTACGAGCAGTACTTC
TRBV7-9	14	TRBJ2-1	NA	few	CASSLDLEGDEQFF	TGTGCCAGCAGCTTAGACTTGGAAGGGGATGAGCAGTTCTTC
TRBV30	15	TRBJ2-1	TRBD1	few	CAWSYWDRGIGEQFF	TGTGCCTGGAGTTATTGGGACAGGGGGATCGGTGAGCAGTTCTTC
TRBV12-3/TRBV12-4	19	TRBJ2-1	TRBD2	few	CASSPRAGGAGGPYNEQFF	TGTGCCAGCAGTCCTAGGGCCGGAGGGGCGGGGGGGCCGTACAATGAGCAGTTCTTC
TRBV6-5	16	TRBJ2-3	TRBD1	few	CASRRLTGGRTDTQYF	TGTGCCAGCAGGCGCTTGACAGGGGGCCGGACAGATACGCAGTATTTT
TRBV11-2	15	TRBJ2-2	NA	NA	CASSLGGSSVGELFF	TGTGCCAGCAGCTTAGGGGGGAGCTCCGTCGGGGAGCTGTTTTTT
TRBV6-1	15	TRBJ1-5	NA	NA	CASTASAQGLQPQHF	TGTGCCAGCACCGCTAGCGCACAGGGCTTGCAGCCCCAGCATTTT
TRBV7-7	15	TRBJ2-5	TRBD1	few	CASSDPGGAVETQYF	TGTGCCAGCAGCGACCCAGGGGGCGCGGTTGAGACCCAGTACTTC
TRBV23-1	16	TRBJ1-1	NA	NA	CASSRPRGGLNTEAFF	TGCGCCAGCAGTCGACCTCGGGGAGGGTTGAACACTGAAGCTTTCTTT
TRBV7-9	16	TRBJ2-3	NA	NA	CASRPARASGTDTQYF	TGTGCCAGCAGACCCGCGAGAGCGTCTGGGACAGATACGCAGTATTTT
TRBV7-9	15	TRBJ2-1	TRBD2	NA	CASSFVAGAYNEQFF	TGTGCCAGCAGCTTTGTAGCGGGAGCTTACAATGAGCAGTTCTTC
TRBV4-3	15	TRBJ1-1	NA	NA	CASSQATGLLAEAFF	TGCGCCAGCAGCCAAGCAACAGGGTTACTTGCTGAAGCTTTCTTT
TRBV5-5	17	TRBJ2-5	TRBD2	NA	CASSLHASGGPQETQYF	TGTGCCAGCAGCTTGCACGCTAGCGGGGGGCCTCAAGAGACCCAGTACTTC
TRBV3-1	15	TRBJ2-5	TRBD1	NA	CASSLRQGPQETQYF	TGTGCCAGCAGCCTCCGACAGGGACCCCAAGAGACCCAGTACTTC
TRBV15	15	TRBJ2-1	NA	NA	CATSPAEGSDNEQFF	TGTGCCACCAGCCCAGCGGAGGGGTCGGACAATGAGCAGTTCTTC
TRBV5-8	15	TRBJ1-5	NA	NA	CASSPGNRGNQPQHF	TGTGCCAGCAGCCCCGGAAACCGAGGCAATCAGCCCCAGCATTTT
TRBV20-1	13	TRBJ1-2	NA	NA	CSARENTNYGYTF	TGCAGTGCTAGGGAGAATACTAACTATGGCTACACCTTC
TRBV5-1	15	TRBJ2-1	NA	few	CASSWGGTDYNEQFF	TGCGCCAGCAGCTGGGGGGGGACAGACTACAATGAGCAGTTCTTC
TRBV28	14	TRBJ2-7	TRBD2	few	CASSSQLAEYEQYF	TGTGCCAGCAGTTCTCAACTAGCGGAATACGAGCAGTACTTC
TRBV12-3/TRBV12-4	15	TRBJ2-7	NA	many	CASSLSRDQTYEQYF	TGTGCCAGCAGTTTGTCAAGGGACCAGACCTACGAGCAGTACTTC
TRBV7-6	17	TRBJ1-1	NA	few	CASSLMAGGTVNTEAFF	TGTGCCAGCAGCTTAATGGCTGGAGGGACGGTAAACACTGAAGCTTTCTTT
TRBV5-1	15	TRBJ2-2	TRBD1	few	CASSSDRVGTGELFF	TGCGCCAGCAGCTCGGACAGGGTCGGAACCGGGGAGCTGTTTTTT
TRBV7-2	14	TRBJ2-4	NA	NA	CASSFSRRASIQYF	TGTGCCAGCAGCTTCAGTAGGAGGGCATCCATTCAGTACTTC
TRBV29-1	11	TRBJ1-1	NA	few	CSVVKEAEAFF	TGCAGCGTTGTTAAGGAGGCGGAAGCTTTCTTT
TRBV20-1	15	TRBJ2-1	NA	few	CSARDPRSSYNEQFF	TGCAGTGCTAGAGACCCTCGAAGCTCCTACAATGAGCAGTTCTTC
TRBV20-1	16	TRBJ2-2	NA	NA	CSARIRQGANTGELFF	TGCAGTGCTAGAATACGGCAGGGCGCGAACACCGGGGAGCTGTTTTTT
TRBV12-3/TRBV12-4	14	TRBJ2-1	NA	few	CASTKFSSYNEQFF	TGTGCCAGTACAAAGTTTAGCTCCTACAATGAGCAGTTCTTC
TRBV6-2/TRBV6-3	16	TRBJ1-5	NA	NA	CASSGLGGGRTQPQHF	TGTGCCAGCAGTGGGCTCGGGGGGGGCCGGACTCAGCCCCAGCATTTT
TRBV2	16	TRBJ1-4	TRBD1	NA	CASSATQGAGNEKLFF	TGTGCCAGCAGTGCGACCCAGGGGGCAGGGAATGAAAAACTGTTTTTT
TRBV5-4	13	TRBJ2-3	NA	NA	CASSFGLTDTQYF	TGTGCCAGCAGCTTTGGACTAACAGATACGCAGTATTTT
TRBV11-2	14	TRBJ2-7	NA	NA	CASSLETASYEQYF	TGTGCCAGCAGCTTAGAGACAGCGAGCTACGAGCAGTACTTC
TRBV4-3	14	TRBJ1-6	NA	few	CASSQDPRDSPLHF	TGCGCCAGCAGCCAAGACCCGAGGGATTCACCCCTCCACTTT
TRBV5-1	16	TRBJ2-3	TRBD2	few	CASSLAERGRTDTQYF	TGCGCCAGCAGCTTGGCCGAGCGGGGTCGCACAGATACGCAGTATTTT
TRBV12-3/TRBV12-4	14	TRBJ2-5	NA	NA	CASSLGGPVETQYF	TGTGCCAGCAGTTTAGGAGGCCCCGTGGAGACCCAGTACTTC
TRBV5-4	15	TRBJ2-1	TRBD2	NA	CASRGAGGPDNEQFF	TGTGCCAGCAGGGGTGCGGGGGGGCCGGACAATGAGCAGTTCTTC
TRBV18	19	TRBJ1-6	NA	NA	CASYSGRGTQIDGDSPLHF	TGTGCCAGCTATTCGGGGAGGGGGACGCAGATCGACGGTGATTCACCCCTCCACTTT
TRBV18	15	TRBJ1-4	NA	NA	CASSQQGALNEKLFF	TGTGCCAGCTCACAGCAGGGTGCTCTTAATGAAAAACTGTTTTTT
TRBV7-9	17	TRBJ2-2	NA	few	CASRRTRASTNTGELFF	TGTGCCAGCAGGAGAACGAGGGCGAGTACGAACACCGGGGAGCTGTTTTTT
TRBV24-1	14	TRBJ2-1	NA	few	CATSGRSDIDEQFF	TGTGCCACCAGTGGCAGGTCGGATATCGATGAGCAGTTCTTC
TRBV5-1	15	TRBJ2-2	TRBD1	few	CASSLEGASTGELFF	TGCGCCAGCAGCTTGGAGGGGGCGAGCACCGGGGAGCTGTTTTTT
TRBV7-9	16	TRBJ2-1	TRBD2	NA	CASSGGTSGSYNEQFF	TGTGCCAGCAGCGGGGGGACTAGCGGTTCCTACAATGAGCAGTTCTTC
TRBV6-5	13	TRBJ2-3	NA	NA	CASRGWPWDTQYF	TGTGCCAGCAGGGGCTGGCCTTGGGATACGCAGTATTTT
TRBV5-1	15	TRBJ2-2	NA	NA	CASTQQGRSTGELFF	TGCGCCAGCACACAACAGGGAAGGTCCACCGGGGAGCTGTTTTTT
TRBV20-1	14	TRBJ1-1	TRBD1	NA	CSATRGQSNTEAFF	TGCAGTGCTACCAGGGGACAGAGCAACACTGAAGCTTTCTTT
TRBV5-5	13	TRBJ1-5	NA	many	CASSLNRDQPQHF	TGTGCCAGCAGCTTGAACCGAGATCAGCCCCAGCATTTT
TRBV7-9	14	TRBJ2-1	TRBD2	NA	CASSPAGFSGRAFF	TGTGCCAGCAGCCCCGCCGGGTTTAGCGGGAGGGCGTTCTTC
TRBV6-1	13	TRBJ2-7	NA	NA	CASSEGEAYEQYF	TGTGCCAGCAGTGAAGGGGAAGCCTACGAGCAGTACTTC